This T cell receptor beta chain was recovered during a study of cytomegalovirus exposure and HLA in healthy donors. Findings of the study overall: The number of N-insertions in an Asian-associated ancestry cluster was reportedly below the approximately 690-donor mean in a later analysis. Association with HLA alleles at 0.05 false discovery rate was found for 15,000 to 20,000 TCR beta sequences in a later analysis. Later analysis identified a missense DCLRE1C variant that was linked to TCR beta V- and J-gene trimming. Most CMV-associated TCR beta chains were later found to appear HLA-restricted.

PCR was performed using 60 Vbeta and 13 Jbeta primers. Assay: immunoSEQ multiplex PCR; the TCRdb copy retains only in-frame clones and omits some. The data show 65,000 to 95,000 clones, 65% to 80% seen once. Looked up from germline, CDR1 is SNHLY and CDR2 is FYNNEI. The V and J ends lost 8 bases and 6 bases, in that order; junction bases with no gene match: 23. There are 19 residues in the CDR3. This clone was picked up one time. Its cognate antigen is unknown. This TCR derives from a man aged 25 to 40 in good health and CMV-seronegative. The rearrangement uses TRBV2 and TRBJ2-2; 8 nucleotides match TRBD2. Sequenced material: PBMCs. The CDR3: CASYRRGYFGGGLPGELFF. CDR3 coding DNA: TGTGCCAGCTATAGGAGGGGCTACTTCGGGGGGGGGCTCCCCGGGGAGCTGTTTTTT.